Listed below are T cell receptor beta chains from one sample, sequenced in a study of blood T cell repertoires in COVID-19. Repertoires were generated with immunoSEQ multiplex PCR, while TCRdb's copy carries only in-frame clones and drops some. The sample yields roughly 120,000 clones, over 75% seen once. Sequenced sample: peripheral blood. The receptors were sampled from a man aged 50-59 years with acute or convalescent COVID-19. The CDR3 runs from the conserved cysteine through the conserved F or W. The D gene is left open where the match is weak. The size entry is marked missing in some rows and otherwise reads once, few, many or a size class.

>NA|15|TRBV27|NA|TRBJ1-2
CASSPHNVPNYGYTF
TGTGCCAGCAGTCCCCACAACGTCCCAAACTATGGCTACACCTTC
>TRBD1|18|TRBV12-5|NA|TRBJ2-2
CASGLAGQGALGTGELFF
TGTGCTAGTGGTTTGGCAGGACAGGGGGCTTTGGGCACCGGGGAGCTGTTTTTT
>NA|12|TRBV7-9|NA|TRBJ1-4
CATAATNEKLFF
TGTGCCACTGCAGCAACTAATGAAAAACTGTTTTTT
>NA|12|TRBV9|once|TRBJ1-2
CASSVGRRGYTF
TGTGCCAGCAGCGTAGGCAGAAGAGGCTACACCTTC
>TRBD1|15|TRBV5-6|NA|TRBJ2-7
CASSFWDRGAYEQYF
TGTGCCAGCAGCTTTTGGGACAGGGGAGCCTACGAGCAGTACTTC
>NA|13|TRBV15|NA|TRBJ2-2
CATSRVVDGELFF
TGTGCCACCAGCAGAGTCGTAGACGGGGAGCTGTTTTTT
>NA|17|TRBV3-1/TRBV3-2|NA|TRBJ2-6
CASRRISGSRGANVLTF
TGTGCCAGCAGGAGGATCTCAGGGTCAAGAGGGGCCAACGTCCTGACTTTC
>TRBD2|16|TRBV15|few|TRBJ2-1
CATSSGLREGHNEQFF
TGTGCCACCAGCAGTGGTCTCCGGGAGGGCCACAATGAGCAGTTCTTC
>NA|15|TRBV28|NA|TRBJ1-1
CASSLTGGGGTEAFF
TGTGCCAGCAGTTTAACCGGGGGCGGGGGCACTGAAGCTTTCTTT
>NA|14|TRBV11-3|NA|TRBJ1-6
CASSLSGDNSPLHF
TGTGCCAGCAGCTTATCAGGCGATAATTCACCCCTCCACTTT
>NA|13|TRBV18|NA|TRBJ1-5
CASSFLELWPQHF
TGTGCCAGCTCCTTTCTGGAGTTGTGGCCCCAGCATTTT
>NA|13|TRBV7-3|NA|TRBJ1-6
CASQGGYNSPLHF
TGTGCCTCCCAGGGAGGTTATAATTCACCCCTCCACTTT
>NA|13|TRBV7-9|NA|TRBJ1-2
CASSLPGNYGYTF
TGTGCCAGCAGCTTACCGGGGAACTATGGCTACACCTTC
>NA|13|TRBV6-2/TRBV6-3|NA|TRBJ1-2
CASSYGQIGGYTF
TGTGCCAGCAGTTACGGACAGATTGGAGGCTACACCTTC
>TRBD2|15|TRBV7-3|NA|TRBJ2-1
CASSPGLAGVNEQFF
TGTGCCAGCAGCCCCGGACTAGCGGGTGTAAATGAGCAGTTCTTC
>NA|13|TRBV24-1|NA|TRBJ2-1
CATGAGKYNEQFF
TGTGCCACCGGAGCAGGGAAGTACAATGAGCAGTTCTTC
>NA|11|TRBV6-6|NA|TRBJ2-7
CASSPSGEQYF
TGTGCCAGCAGCCCTTCAGGGGAGCAGTACTTC
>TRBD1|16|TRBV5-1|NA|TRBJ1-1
CASSLDGGTGNTEAFF
TGCGCCAGCAGCTTGGATGGAGGGACAGGGAACACTGAAGCTTTCTTT
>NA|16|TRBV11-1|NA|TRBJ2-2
CASSPRASGTVGELFF
TGTGCCAGCAGCCCTCGGGCCTCGGGAACGGTCGGGGAGCTGTTTTTT
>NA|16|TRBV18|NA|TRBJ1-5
CASSPATLGRNQPQHF
TGTGCCAGCTCACCCGCAACCCTCGGTCGCAATCAGCCCCAGCATTTT
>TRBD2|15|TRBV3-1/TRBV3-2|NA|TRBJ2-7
CASRYGLAGHYEQYF
TGTGCCAGCAGGTACGGACTAGCGGGGCACTACGAGCAGTACTTC
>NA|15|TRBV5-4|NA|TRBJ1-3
CASSSTLDGLGTIYF
TGTGCCAGCAGCTCCACATTAGACGGACTGGGCACCATATATTTT
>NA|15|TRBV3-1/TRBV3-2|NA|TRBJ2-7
CASSPLLTDTGEQYF
TGTGCCAGCAGCCCCCTCTTGACGGATACGGGGGAGCAGTACTTC
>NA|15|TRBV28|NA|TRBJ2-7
CASSFSVQISYEQYF
TGTGCCAGCAGTTTTTCGGTACAGATCTCCTACGAGCAGTACTTC
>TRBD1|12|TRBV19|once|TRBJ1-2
CASSIQGAGYTF
TGTGCCAGTAGTATTCAGGGGGCAGGCTACACCTTC
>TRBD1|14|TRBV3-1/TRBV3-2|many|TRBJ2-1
CASSLHRDRGEQFF
TGTGCCAGCAGCCTTCACAGGGACAGGGGTGAGCAGTTCTTC
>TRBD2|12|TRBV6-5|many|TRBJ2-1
CAAGGVRFVQFF
TGTGCCGCTGGGGGGGTCAGGTTCGTTCAGTTCTTC
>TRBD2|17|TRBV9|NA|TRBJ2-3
CASSVGERGILTDTQYF
TGTGCCAGCAGCGTAGGGGAGCGGGGGATATTAACAGATACGCAGTATTTT
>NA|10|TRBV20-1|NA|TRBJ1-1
CSAGGAGAFF
TGCAGTGCTGGGGGGGCTGGAGCTTTCTTT
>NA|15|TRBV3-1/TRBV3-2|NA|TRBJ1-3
CASSRRRGSGNTIYF
TGTGCCAGCAGCCGCCGCAGGGGCTCTGGAAACACCATATATTTT
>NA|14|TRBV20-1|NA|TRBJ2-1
CSASFPGEYNEQFF
TGCAGTGCTAGTTTCCCAGGGGAGTACAATGAGCAGTTCTTC
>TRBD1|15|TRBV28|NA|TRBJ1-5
CASSPGQGADQPQHF
TGTGCCAGCAGCCCGGGACAGGGGGCCGATCAGCCCCAGCATTTT
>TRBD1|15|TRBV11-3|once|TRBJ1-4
CASSAGTADNEKLFF
TGTGCCAGCAGCGCCGGGACAGCAGATAATGAAAAACTGTTTTTT
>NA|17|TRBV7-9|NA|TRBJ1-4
CASSSAWDQGTNEKLFF
TGTGCCAGCAGCTCCGCTTGGGACCAGGGGACTAATGAAAAACTGTTTTTT
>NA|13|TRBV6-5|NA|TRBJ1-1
CASLKSAGTEAFF
TGTGCCAGCCTTAAATCGGCGGGGACTGAAGCTTTCTTT
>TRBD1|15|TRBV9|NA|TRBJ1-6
CASSSTGTENSPLHF
TGTGCCAGCAGCTCAACCGGGACAGAAAATTCACCCCTCCACTTT
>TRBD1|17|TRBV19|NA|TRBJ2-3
CASSTTIGTGRTDTQYF
TGTGCCAGTAGTACAACAATAGGGACAGGTCGCACAGATACGCAGTATTTT
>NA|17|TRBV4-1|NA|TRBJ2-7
CASSQDLSSLSSYEQYF
TGCGCCAGCAGCCAAGATCTTAGCAGTTTAAGCTCCTACGAGCAGTACTTC
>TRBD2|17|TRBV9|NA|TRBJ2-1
CASSPRESSGGFNEQFF
TGTGCCAGCAGCCCCCGGGAATCTAGCGGGGGGTTCAATGAGCAGTTCTTC
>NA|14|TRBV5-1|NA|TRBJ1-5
CASSSGWGNQPQHF
TGCGCCAGCTCTTCGGGATGGGGCAATCAGCCCCAGCATTTT
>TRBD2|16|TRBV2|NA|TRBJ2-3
CASSVATSGTTDTQYF
TGTGCCAGCAGTGTTGCGACTAGCGGAACCACAGATACGCAGTATTTT
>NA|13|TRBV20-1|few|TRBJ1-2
CSASPRSNYGYTF
TGCAGTGCTAGTCCCAGATCTAACTATGGCTACACCTTC
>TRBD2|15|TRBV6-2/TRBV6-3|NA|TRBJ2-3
CASSSGGGSTDTQYF
TGTGCCAGCAGTTCGGGCGGGGGAAGCACAGATACGCAGTATTTT
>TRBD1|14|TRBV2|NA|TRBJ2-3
CASSDRGLTDTQYF
TGTGCCAGCAGTGACAGGGGGTTGACAGATACGCAGTATTTT
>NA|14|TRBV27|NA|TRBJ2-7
CASSWSGQSYEQYF
TGTGCCAGCAGTTGGTCGGGACAATCCTACGAGCAGTACTTC
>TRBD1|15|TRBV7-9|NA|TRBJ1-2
CASSLQQGARDGYTF
TGTGCCAGCAGCCTACAACAGGGGGCGCGGGATGGCTACACCTTC
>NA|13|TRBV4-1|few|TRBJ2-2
CASSHSNTGELFF
TGCGCCAGCAGCCACTCGAACACCGGGGAGCTGTTTTTT
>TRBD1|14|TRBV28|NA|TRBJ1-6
CASSSGQGNSPLHF
TGTGCCAGCAGTAGCGGACAGGGAAATTCACCCCTCCACTTT
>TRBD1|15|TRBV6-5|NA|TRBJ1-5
CASSFGQGAYQPQHF
TGTGCCAGCAGTTTTGGCCAGGGGGCTTATCAGCCCCAGCATTTT